These 13 T cell receptor beta chains originate from one sample sequenced in a study of T cell responses to AZD1222 COVID-19 vaccine. The protocol was immunoSEQ multiplex PCR, while the TCRdb copy is restricted to in-frame clones and leaves out a portion. The sample lists 100,000 to 150,000 clones, roughly 88% occurring once. The source material was peripheral blood, sampled on day 0 of AZD1222 vaccination. These receptors were taken from an adult in good health.

V usage is TRBV19 and J usage is TRBJ1-2; no firm D call. Trimming stripped 7 bases from V and 4 bases from J, with 13 bases between. Germline V gene data show CDR1 as LNHDA and CDR2 as SQIVND (reference sequence). The CDR3 is made up of 13 amino acids. In DNA form, the CDR3 reads TGTGCCAGTACCCCCGCAGCCTCCTATGGCTACACCTTC. Its translation: CASTPAASYGYTF.

This clone was detected a few times. The chain couples TRBV7-9 to TRBJ2-1; TRBD2 might be the D (6 bases). V was shortened by 5 bases and J by 7 bases, with 24 bases between the two germline ends. The CDR3 consists of 17 residues. Germline CDR1 is SEHNR and CDR2 is FQNEAQ (reference sequence). CDR3 in DNA: TGTGCCAGCAGCGCTGCTTACCGGGACTCCTTTATAAATGAGCAGTTCTTC. This translates into CASSAAYRDSFINEQFF.

The genes are TRBV18 and TRBJ2-7, with D possibly TRBD1 on 6 matching bases. CDR1 is KGHSH, CDR2 LQKENI, per germline. This CDR3 comprises 14 residues. Trimming pared 2 bases from V and 4 bases from J, leaving 12 bases between. The CDR3 nucleotides are TGTGCCAGCTCACCAGGGACACAAACTTACGAGCAGTACTTC. This sequence encodes CASSPGTQTYEQYF.

The rearrangement joins TRBV19 to TRBJ1-5, with D unclear. Trimming pared 7 bases from V and 4 bases from J, leaving 8 bases between. Germline CDR1 and CDR2: LNHDA and SQIVND (reference sequence). The CDR3 runs 12 residues. The CDR3: CASNPQNQPQHF. In DNA, the CDR3 is TGTGCCAGTAATCCACAGAATCAGCCCCAGCATTTT.

This chain links TRBV2 with TRBJ1-5, with 8 positions matching TRBD1. This CDR3 region has 14 residues. The ends lost 4 bases at V and 2 bases at J; junction bases unmatched: 1. Germline V gene data show CDR1 as SNHLY and CDR2 as FYNNEI. The DNA of the CDR3 is TGTGCCAGCAGTGTGACAGGGGGCAATCAGCCCCAGCATTTT. It specifies CASSVTGGNQPQHF.

V gene TRBV5-4 combines with J gene TRBJ2-3, with 13 positions matching TRBD2. Germline V lookup: CDR1 SGHNT, CDR2 YYREEE (reference sequence). The ends lost 4 bases at V and 6 bases at J; junction bases unmatched: 5. This CDR3 contains 15 residues. The CDR3 is CASSQTSGRADTQYF. CDR3 sequence (DNA): TGTGCCAGCAGCCAAACTAGCGGGAGGGCGGATACGCAGTATTTT.

The rearrangement joins TRBV7-2 to TRBJ2-7, with 9 nucleotides matching TRBD1. V dropped 5 bases and J dropped 9; count of bases not matched to a gene: 8. The germline gives CDR1 SGHTA, CDR2 FQGNSA. CDR3 length equals 13 residues. The CDR3 loop is CASSLGTGKRQYF. The CDR3 bases are TGTGCCAGCAGCCTAGGGACAGGGAAAAGGCAGTACTTC.

This chain links TRBV7-9 with TRBJ2-3; D may match TRBD1 or TRBD2 (5 bases each). Germline V gene data show CDR1 as SEHNR and CDR2 as FQNEAQ (reference sequence). The CDR3 contains 16 residues. V shed 2 bases and J shed 1 base, with 13 bases lying between them. CDR3 sequence reads: CASSLSGTLGTDTQYF. In nucleotides, the CDR3 is TGTGCCAGCAGCTTATCGGGGACCCTAGGCACAGATACGCAGTATTTT.

This clone was observed a single time. This chain uses TRBV28 with TRBJ1-2, with D unresolved. V lost 5 bases to trimming and J lost 8 bases, with 9 bases between them. This CDR3 has 11 residues. In germline, CDR1 is MDHEN, CDR2 SYDVKM. The CDR3 coding sequence is TGTGCCAGCAGTCTCCGAGAGGGCTACACCTTC. Its protein is CASSLREGYTF.

The chain recombines TRBV19 with TRBJ2-2, with a possible D match to TRBD2 (6 bases). Deletions cut 3 bases from V and 6 bases from J, with 20 bases between. Germline V gene lookup returns CDR1 LNHDA and CDR2 SQIVND (reference sequence). This CDR3 spans 17 amino acids. The CDR3 coding sequence is TGTGCCAGTAGTATCGGGACTTACGTCCCCCGTTCCGGGGAGCTGTTTTTT. Protein sequence: CASSIGTYVPRSGELFF. Together with reference TRBV19 and TRBJ2-2, the CDR3 gives the full variable domain: DGGITQSPKYLFRKEGQNVTLSCEQNLNHDAMYWYRQDPGQGLRLIYYSQIVNDFQKGDIAEGYSVSREKKESFPLTVTSAQKNPTAFYLCASSIGTYVPRSGELFFGEGSRLTVL.

This chain joins TRBV9 and TRBJ2-1; D gene unclear. Germline loops: CDR1 SGDLS, CDR2 YYNGEE. The V gene lost 0 bases and the J gene lost 6 bases, with 4 bases spanning the gap. The CDR3 sequence is 12 residues long. CDR3 loop: CASSVDRNEQFF. The CDR3 DNA is TGTGCCAGCAGCGTAGATCGCAATGAGCAGTTCTTC.

This clone was picked up one time. The rearrangement uses TRBV4-3 and TRBJ1-4, with D perhaps TRBD1 (5 bases). Germline values: CDR1 LGHNA, CDR2 YSLEER. Trimming shortened V by 0 bases and J by 5 bases, and 10 bases separated the two germline ends. The CDR3 is made up of 15 amino acids. The CDR3: CASSQDRGWNEKLFF. The DNA of the CDR3 is TGCGCCAGCAGCCAAGATCGGGGGTGGAATGAAAAACTGTTTTTT.

The V gene is TRBV6-5, the J gene TRBJ2-7; unclear D gene. Trimming removed 2 bases from V and 1 base from J, with 9 bases in between. This CDR3 contains 14 residues. The germline V gene encodes CDR1 MNHEY and CDR2 SVGAGI. CDR3 bases: TGTGCCAGCAGTTACGGGCAGCATTCCTACGAGCAGTACTTC. Protein product: CASSYGQHSYEQYF.